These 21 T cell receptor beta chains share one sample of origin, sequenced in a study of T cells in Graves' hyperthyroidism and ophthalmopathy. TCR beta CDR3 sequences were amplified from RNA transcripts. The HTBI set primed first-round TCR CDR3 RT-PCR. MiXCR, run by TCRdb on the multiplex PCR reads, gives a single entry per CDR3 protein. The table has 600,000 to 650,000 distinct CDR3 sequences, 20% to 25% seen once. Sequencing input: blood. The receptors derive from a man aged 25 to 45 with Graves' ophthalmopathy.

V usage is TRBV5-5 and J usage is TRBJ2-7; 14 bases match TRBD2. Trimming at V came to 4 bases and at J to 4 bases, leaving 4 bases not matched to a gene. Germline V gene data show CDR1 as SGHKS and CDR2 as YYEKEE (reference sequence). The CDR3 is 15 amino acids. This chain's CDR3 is CASSQWTSGGYEQYF. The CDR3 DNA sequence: TGTGCCAGCAGCCAGTGGACTAGCGGGGGGTACGAGCAGTACTTC.

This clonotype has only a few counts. The CDR3 spells CASSLWSSRDSPLHF. CDR3 DNA: TGTGCCAGCAGCTTGTGGAGCTCGCGAGATTCACCCCTCCACTTT. The chain recombines TRBV5-4 with TRBJ1-6; D ambiguous. Germline V gene data show CDR1 as SGHNT and CDR2 as YYREEE (reference sequence). V was shortened by 1 base and J by 8 bases, with 13 bases between the two germline ends. CDR3 size: 15 residues.

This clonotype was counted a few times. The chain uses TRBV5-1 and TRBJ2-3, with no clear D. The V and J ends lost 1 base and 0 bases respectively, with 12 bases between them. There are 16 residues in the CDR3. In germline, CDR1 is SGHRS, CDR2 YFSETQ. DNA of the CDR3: TGCGCCAGCAGCTTGCGGCAGGATTCTAGCACAGATACGCAGTATTTT. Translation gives CASSLRQDSSTDTQYF.

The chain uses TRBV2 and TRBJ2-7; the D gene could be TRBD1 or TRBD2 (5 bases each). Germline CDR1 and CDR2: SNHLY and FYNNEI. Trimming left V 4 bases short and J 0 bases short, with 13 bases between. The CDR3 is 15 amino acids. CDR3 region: CASSGIWDHSYEQYF. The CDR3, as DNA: TGTGCCAGCAGTGGGATCTGGGACCACTCCTACGAGCAGTACTTC.

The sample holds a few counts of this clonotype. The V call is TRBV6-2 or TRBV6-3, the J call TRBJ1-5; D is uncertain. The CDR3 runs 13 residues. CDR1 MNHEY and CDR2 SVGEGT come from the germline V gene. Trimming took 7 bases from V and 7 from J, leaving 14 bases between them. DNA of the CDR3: TGTGCCAGCACAGAGCAGCAAGGACAGCCCCAGCATTTT. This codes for CASTEQQGQPQHF.

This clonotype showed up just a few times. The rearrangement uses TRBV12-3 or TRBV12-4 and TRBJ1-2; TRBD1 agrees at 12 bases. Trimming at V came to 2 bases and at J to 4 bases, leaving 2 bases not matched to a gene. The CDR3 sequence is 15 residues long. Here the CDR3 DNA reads TGTGCCAGCAGTTTACCGGGACAGGGGGCCTATGGCTACACCTTC. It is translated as CASSLPGQGAYGYTF.

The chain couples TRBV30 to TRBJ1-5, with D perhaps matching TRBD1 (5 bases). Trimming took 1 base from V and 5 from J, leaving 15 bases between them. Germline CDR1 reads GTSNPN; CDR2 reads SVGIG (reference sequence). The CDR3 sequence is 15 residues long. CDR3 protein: CAWSAGTRSDQPQHF. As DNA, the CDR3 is TGTGCCTGGAGTGCGGGGACTAGGAGCGATCAGCCCCAGCATTTT.

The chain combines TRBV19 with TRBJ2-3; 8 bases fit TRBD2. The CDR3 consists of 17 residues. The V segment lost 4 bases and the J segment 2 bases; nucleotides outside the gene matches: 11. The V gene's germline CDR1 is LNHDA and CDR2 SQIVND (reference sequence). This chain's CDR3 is CASSTFGGGRTTDTQYF. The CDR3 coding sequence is TGTGCCAGTAGTACCTTCGGCGGCGGGAGGACCACAGATACGCAGTATTTT.

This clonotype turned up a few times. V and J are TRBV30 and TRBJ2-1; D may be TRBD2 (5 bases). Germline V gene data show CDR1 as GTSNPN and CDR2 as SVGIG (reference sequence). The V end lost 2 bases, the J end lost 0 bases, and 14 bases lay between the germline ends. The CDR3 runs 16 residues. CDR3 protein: CAWSSSPGSSYNEQFF. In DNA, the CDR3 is TGTGCCTGGAGTTCATCCCCGGGGAGCTCCTACAATGAGCAGTTCTTC.

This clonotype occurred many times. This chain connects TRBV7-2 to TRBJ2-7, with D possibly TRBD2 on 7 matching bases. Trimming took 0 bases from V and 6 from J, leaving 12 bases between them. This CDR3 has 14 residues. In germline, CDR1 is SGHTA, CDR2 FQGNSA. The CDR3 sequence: CASSLAGGGFEQYF. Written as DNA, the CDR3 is TGTGCCAGCAGCTTAGCGGGAGGGGGGTTCGAGCAGTACTTC.

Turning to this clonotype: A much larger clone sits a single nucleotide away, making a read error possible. As DNA, the CDR3 is TGTGCCAGCAGCTTAACTAGCGGGAGTCCAGAGACCCAGTACTTC. It specifies CASSLTSGSPETQYF. The chain links TRBV7-2 to TRBJ2-5, with 11 positions matching TRBD2. Germline V lookup: CDR1 SGHTA, CDR2 FQGNSA. This CDR3 region has 15 residues. V was clipped by 2 bases and J by 4 bases; unmatched bases: 3. Full variable domain (rest looked up from reference TRBV7-2 and TRBJ2-5): GAGVSQSPSNKVTEKGKDVELRCDPISGHTALYWYRQSLGQGLEFLIYFQGNSAPDKSGLPSDRFSAERTGGSVSTLTIQRTQQEDSAVYLCASSLTSGSPETQYFGPGTRLLVL.

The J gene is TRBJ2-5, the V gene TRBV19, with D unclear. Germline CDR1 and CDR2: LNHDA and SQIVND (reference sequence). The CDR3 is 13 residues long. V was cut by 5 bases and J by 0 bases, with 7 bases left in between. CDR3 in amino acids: CASSSRNQETQYF. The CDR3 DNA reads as TGTGCCAGTAGTTCGAGGAACCAAGAGACCCAGTACTTC. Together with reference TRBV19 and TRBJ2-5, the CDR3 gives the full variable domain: DGGITQSPKYLFRKEGQNVTLSCEQNLNHDAMYWYRQDPGQGLRLIYYSQIVNDFQKGDIAEGYSVSREKKESFPLTVTSAQKNPTAFYLCASSSRNQETQYFGPGTRLLVL.

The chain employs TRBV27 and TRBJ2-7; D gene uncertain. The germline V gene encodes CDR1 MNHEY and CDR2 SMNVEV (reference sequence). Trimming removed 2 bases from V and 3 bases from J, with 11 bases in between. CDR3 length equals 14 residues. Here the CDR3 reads CASSLRPRLYEQYF. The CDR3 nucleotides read TGTGCCAGCAGTTTAAGGCCGAGACTCTACGAGCAGTACTTC.

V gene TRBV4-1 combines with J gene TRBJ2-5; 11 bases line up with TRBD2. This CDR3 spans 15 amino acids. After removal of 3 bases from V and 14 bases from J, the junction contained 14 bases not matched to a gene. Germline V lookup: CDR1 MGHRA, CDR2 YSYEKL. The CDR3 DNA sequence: TGCGCCAGCAGCCACGGACTAGCGGGTGGAGCGGTACTTTACTTC. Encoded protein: CASSHGLAGGAVLYF.

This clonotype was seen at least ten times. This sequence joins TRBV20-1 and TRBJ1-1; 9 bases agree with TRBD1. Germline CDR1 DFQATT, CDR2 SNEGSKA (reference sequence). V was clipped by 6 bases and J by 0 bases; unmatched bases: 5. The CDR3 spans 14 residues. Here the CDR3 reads CSANDRGMNTEAFF. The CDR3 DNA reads TGCAGTGCGAATGACAGGGGGATGAACACTGAAGCTTTCTTT.

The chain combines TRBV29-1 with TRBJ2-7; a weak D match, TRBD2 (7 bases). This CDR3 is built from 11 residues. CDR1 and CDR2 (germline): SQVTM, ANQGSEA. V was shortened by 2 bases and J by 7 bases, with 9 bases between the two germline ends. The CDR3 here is CSVERGGEQYF. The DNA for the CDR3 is TGCAGCGTTGAAAGGGGGGGGGAGCAGTACTTC.

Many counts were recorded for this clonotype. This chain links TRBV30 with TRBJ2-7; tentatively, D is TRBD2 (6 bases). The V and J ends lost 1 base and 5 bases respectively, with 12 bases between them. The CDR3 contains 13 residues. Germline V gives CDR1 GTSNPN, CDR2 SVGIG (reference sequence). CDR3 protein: CAWSELLAHEQYF. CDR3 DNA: TGTGCCTGGAGTGAACTACTAGCTCACGAGCAGTACTTC. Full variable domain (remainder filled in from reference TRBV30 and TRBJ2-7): SQTIHQWPATLVQPVGSPLSLECTVEGTSNPNLYWYRQAAGRGLQLLFYSVGIGQISSEVPQNLSASRPQDRQFILSSKKLLLSDSGFYLCAWSELLAHEQYFGPGTRLTVT.

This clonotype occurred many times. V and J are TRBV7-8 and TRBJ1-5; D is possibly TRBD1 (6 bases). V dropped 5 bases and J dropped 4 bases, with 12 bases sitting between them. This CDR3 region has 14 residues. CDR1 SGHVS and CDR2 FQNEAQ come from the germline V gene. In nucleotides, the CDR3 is TGTGCCAGCAGCCGAGACAGGAGTAATCAGCCCCAGCATTTT. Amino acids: CASSRDRSNQPQHF. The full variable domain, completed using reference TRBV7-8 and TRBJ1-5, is GAGVSQSPRYKVAKRGQDVALRCDPISGHVSLFWYQQALGQGPEFLTYFQNEAQLDKSGLPSDRFFAERPEGSVSTLKIQRTQQEDSAVYLCASSRDRSNQPQHFGDGTRLSIL.

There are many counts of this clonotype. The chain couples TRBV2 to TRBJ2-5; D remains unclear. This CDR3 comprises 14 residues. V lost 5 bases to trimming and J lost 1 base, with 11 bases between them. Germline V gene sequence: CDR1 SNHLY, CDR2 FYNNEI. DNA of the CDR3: TGTGCCAGCAGTCGGGTAGTTCCCCAAGAGACCCAGTACTTC. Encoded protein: CASSRVVPQETQYF.

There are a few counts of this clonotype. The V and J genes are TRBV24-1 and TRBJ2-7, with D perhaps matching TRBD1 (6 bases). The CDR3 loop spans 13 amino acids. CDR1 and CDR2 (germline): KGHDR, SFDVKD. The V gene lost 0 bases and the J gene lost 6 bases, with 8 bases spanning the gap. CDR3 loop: CATSDLQGPEQYF. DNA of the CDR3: TGTGCCACCAGTGATTTGCAGGGGCCCGAGCAGTACTTC.

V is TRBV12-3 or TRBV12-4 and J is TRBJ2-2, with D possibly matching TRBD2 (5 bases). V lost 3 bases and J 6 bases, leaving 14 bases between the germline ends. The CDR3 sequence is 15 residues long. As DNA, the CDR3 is TGTGCCAGCAGTTTTAGCGAGCTGTGGGCCGGGGAGCTGTTTTTT. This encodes CASSFSELWAGELFF.